The entry below gives a single T cell receptor beta chain sequence along with its context. This entry comes from a study of blood T cell repertoires in COVID-19. Across the study: The United States, Italy and Spain were the sources of the acute and convalescent COVID-19 samples. Sample material is recorded as cDNA or gDNA derived from T cells, B-cell-depleted T cells, or PBMCs.

The germline gives CDR1 SGDLS, CDR2 YYNGEE. The V and J ends lost 0 bases and 1 base respectively, with 16 bases between them. The CDR3 is 17 residues long. Original methodology: For nucleated cells, counts were estimated from reference gene primer amplification. Data came from immunoSEQ multiplex PCR; TCRdb stores just in-frame clones and leaves some out. Clonal size and the V and J genes are those of that table, whereas D and trimming came from the DNA. There are more than 90,000 clones in the sample; roughly nine tenths occur only once, and 6.5% to 8.5% lies in the top ten. The source material was peripheral blood. This sequence originates from a human donor in a cohort sampled during active COVID-19. This chain uses TRBV9 with TRBJ2-5; the D gene is possibly TRBD2 (5 bases). Here the CDR3 reads CASSVGVVGSVQETQYF. The CDR3 DNA reads TGTGCCAGCAGCGTAGGGGTTGTGGGGAGCGTCCAAGAGACCCAGTACTTC.